The sequence of this T cell receptor beta chain was determined in a study of blood T cell repertoires in COVID-19 (dated by TCRdb to 2020 to 2021). A note on the overall study: The collaborator samples originated in the United States, Italy and Spain and spanned the acute and convalescent phases of COVID-19. The material from the prospective study consisted of cDNA or gDNA derived from T cells, B-cell-depleted T cells, or PBMCs. Deeply sampled blood TCRbeta repertoires from subjects exposed to, actively infected with, or recovered from COVID-19 were included in the dataset. The repertoires were made available in a free public database intended to serve as a resource for research on the immune response to SARS-CoV-2. The samples were drawn from the first 160 participants of the ongoing ImmuneRACE study and from 1,254 subjects provided by 6 global collaborators. Sample metadata almost always included a de-identified subject ID, COVID-19 status, age in years and sex. Where HLA class I and class II types were available, the types were taken from metadata supplied by the sample provider, not from assay-based typing.

The investigation overall reported the following: Clinical and demographic metadata were provided uncurated, with the amount varying by source and participant.

TCRbeta CDR3 regions were amplified from genomic DNA by means of the immunoSEQ Assay, a bias-controlled multiplex PCR. Processing in the source paper ran as follows. Nucleated cell counts per sample were estimated from amplification of reference gene primers within the assay. To quantify the absolute abundance of each unique TCRbeta CDR3 rearrangement, sequence reads were collapsed and filtered. For each sample, productive Simpson clonality was calculated as the square root of Simpson's diversity index over productive rearrangements. TCRdb took over this immuneACCESS table, retaining in-frame rearrangements with V and J assigned. Such tables are incomplete; in checked studies, under half of the missing clones stem from an unresolved V gene, and the remainder is unexplained. The V and J calls and clone size are taken from that table; D and trimming were inferred from the DNA. The sample profile shows 100,000 to 150,000 clones; approximately 85% of them were found once. The ten largest clones represent 3.2% of the sample.

Spanning cysteine to phenylalanine, the CDR3 consists of 16 amino acids. Just CDR3 DNA is preserved here, 48 bases in frame from base 1. The germline V end is reduced by 2 bases and the J end by 5 bases; junction bases left unmatched: 7. The germline V gene gives CDR1 as MNHEY and CDR2 as SVGEGT. One collaborating source in Seattle enrolled patients during active infection and followed them longitudinally through the course of disease. Whole blood was collected in K2EDTA tubes by collaborating institutions according to the institutions' own protocols. For TCRbeta analysis, collaborators shipped samples in one of three forms: frozen whole blood, isolated PBMCs, or DNA extracted from either of those sample types. This clone is a singleton in its sample. It has no known antigen specificity. Per-base quality was not reported, and no clone a single base away is much larger than it.

Input material: peripheral blood. The source is an elderly woman with COVID-19, enrolled during active disease. The chain links TRBV6-2 or TRBV6-3 with TRBJ1-5; TRBD1 aligns with 9 central bases. DNA sequence: TGTGCCAGCAGTTACCCGGGACAGGGAGGCGATCAGCCCCAGCATTTT. This codes for CASSYPGQGGDQPQHF.